Below are 16 T cell receptor beta chains sequenced from a single sample in a study of cytomegalovirus exposure and HLA in healthy donors. Primers included in the PCR were 60 Vbeta and 13 Jbeta primers. TCRdb's copy holds only in-frame clones and misses some; the assay was immunoSEQ multiplex PCR. The sample has about 150,000 clones; 80% are singletons. Sequencing used PBMCs. Receptors originate from a woman between 40 and 50 years old in good health and CMV-seropositive.

This sequence joins TRBV29-1 and TRBJ2-3; D not certain. CDR1 and CDR2 from the germline V gene are SQVTM and ANQGSEA. V lost 7 bases, J lost 0 bases, and 8 bases lay in between. The CDR3 is made up of 12 amino acids. CDR3 amino acids: CSAGISTDTQYF. CDR3 nucleotide sequence: TGCAGCGCCGGTATAAGCACAGATACGCAGTATTTT.

The sample holds a few counts of this clone. The rearrangement joins TRBV6-1 to TRBJ2-1; TRBD2 matches at 11 bases. Unmatched junction bases numbered 10, after V lost 2 bases and J lost 7 bases. This CDR3 has 17 residues. Germline loops: CDR1 MNHNS, CDR2 SASEGT. CDR3 in DNA: TGTGCCAGCAGTGAATGGTTAGGGACTAGCGGTTCAAATGAGCAGTTCTTC. Translated: CASSEWLGTSGSNEQFF.

The CDR3 sequence is CASSLSGPAGAEAFF. CDR3 bases: TGTGCCAGCAGTTTGTCAGGTCCTGCGGGCGCTGAAGCTTTCTTT. The chain uses TRBV27 and TRBJ1-1; D remains ambiguous. The ends were cut back, 3 bases at V and 6 bases at J, with 17 bases in the middle. Germline CDR1 reads MNHEY; CDR2 reads SMNVEV (reference sequence). The CDR3 sequence is 15 residues long.

The chain is built from TRBV6-6 and TRBJ1-4, with unresolved D. The CDR3 loop spans 15 amino acids. V gave up 6 bases and J gave up 0 bases, with 11 bases separating them. The germline gives CDR1 MNHNY, CDR2 SVGAGI (reference sequence). The CDR3 nucleotides are TGTGCCAGCAGCAACCGGGGTGCAACTAATGAAAAACTGTTTTTT. Translation: CASSNRGATNEKLFF.

This clone was observed a few times. The V gene is TRBV27, the J gene TRBJ2-6; 7 bases agree with TRBD1. The junction had 11 bases not matched to a gene; V was cut back by 6 bases and J by 0 bases. Germline V gene data show CDR1 as MNHEY and CDR2 as SMNVEV (reference sequence). The CDR3 covers 18 residues. The CDR3 loop reads CASRKPGTARSGANVLTF. The CDR3 coding sequence is TGTGCCAGCAGAAAACCCGGGACAGCCCGCTCTGGGGCCAACGTCCTGACTTTC. The whole variable domain, filled in from reference TRBV27 and TRBJ2-6, reads EAQVTQNPRYLITVTGKKLTVTCSQNMNHEYMSWYRQDPGLGLRQIYYSMNVEVTDKGDVPEGYKVSRKEKRNFPLILESPSPNQTSLYFCASRKPGTARSGANVLTFGAGSRLTVL.

The chain uses TRBV2 and TRBJ1-2; 7 nucleotides match TRBD1. The germline gives CDR1 SNHLY, CDR2 FYNNEI. The V segment lost 0 bases and the J segment 7 bases; nucleotides outside the gene matches: 2. The CDR3 covers 13 residues. In nucleotides, the CDR3 is TGTGCCAGCAGTGAAGCGCAGGGGGTTGGCTACACCTTC. Translation: CASSEAQGVGYTF.

As to this clone: Other DNA variants within this sample encode the same CDR3. The J gene is TRBJ1-2, the V gene TRBV19; 8 bases match TRBD1. Per germline, CDR1 LNHDA and CDR2 SQIVND (reference sequence). The V and J ends lost 5 bases and 4 bases, in that order; junction bases with no gene match: 9. The CDR3 length is 15 residues. In DNA, the CDR3 is TGTGCCAGTAGTCTAGGACAGGGCGAGGGCTATGGCTACACCTTC. Translation: CASSLGQGEGYGYTF.

The V call is TRBV28, the J call TRBJ1-3; no firm D call. V gave up 1 base and J gave up 9 bases, with 16 bases separating them. Per germline, CDR1 MDHEN and CDR2 SYDVKM. The length of the CDR3 is 15 residues. The CDR3 DNA sequence: TGTGCCAGCAGTTTATCACGCCAGGTGGGAGGCACCATATATTTT. As protein: CASSLSRQVGGTIYF.

The chain joins TRBV30 to TRBJ1-4; D might be TRBD1 (6 bases). This CDR3 has 15 amino acids. Trimming removed 2 bases at V and 0 bases at J, with 10 bases between. Germline values: CDR1 GTSNPN, CDR2 SVGIG (reference sequence). The CDR3 coding sequence is TGTGCCTGGAGTAAAAAGGGGGCAACTAATGAAAAACTGTTTTTT. This gives the protein CAWSKKGATNEKLFF.

This clone has just one count. The chain combines TRBV2 with TRBJ1-1; possibly TRBD1 for D (5 bases). Trimming took 6 bases from V and 0 from J, leaving 11 bases between them. From germline, CDR1 is SNHLY and CDR2 FYNNEI. The CDR3 has 14 residues. The CDR3 DNA sequence: TGTGCCAGCAGATATCGACAGCTGAACACTGAAGCTTTCTTT. It specifies CASRYRQLNTEAFF.

The chain employs TRBV10-2 and TRBJ2-2; 14 bases are a match to TRBD2. Losses at the gene ends were 7 bases for V and 6 bases for J; bases not matched to a gene: 13. CDR1 WSHSY and CDR2 SAAADI come from the germline V gene. The CDR3 loop spans 18 amino acids. CDR3 DNA: TGCGCCAGCAACCGACCGGGACTAGCGGGAGTCACCCCCGGGGAGCTGTTTTTT. Residues: CASNRPGLAGVTPGELFF.

CDR3 sequence reads: CASSGGDWAVTGELFF. Written as DNA, the CDR3 is TGTGCCAGCAGCGGTGGGGACTGGGCGGTCACCGGGGAGCTGTTTTTT. The J gene is TRBJ2-2, the V gene TRBV5-4; possibly TRBD2 for D (6 bases). The CDR3 is made up of 16 amino acids. Germline-derived CDR1 and CDR2 are SGHNT and YYREEE (reference sequence). V was trimmed by 4 bases and J by 4 bases, leaving 17 bases between them.

This chain connects TRBV6-5 to TRBJ2-1; tentatively, D is TRBD2 (5 bases). This CDR3 is built from 15 residues. CDR1 MNHEY and CDR2 SVGAGI come from the germline V gene. V dropped 7 bases and J dropped 6 bases, with 19 bases sitting between them. This CDR3 is CASTVIGSPPNEQFF. CDR3 DNA: TGTGCCAGCACCGTTATAGGGAGCCCACCCAATGAGCAGTTCTTC.

This clone has more than one count but fewer than ten. This chain connects TRBV30 to TRBJ1-1; tentatively, D is TRBD1 (6 bases). Trimming pared 2 bases from V and 7 bases from J, leaving 17 bases between. Germline V gene sequence: CDR1 GTSNPN, CDR2 SVGIG (reference sequence). This CDR3 region has 14 residues. CDR3 nucleotide sequence: TGTGCCTGGAGTATTACTCGGACAGACGATGAAGCTTTCTTT. As protein: CAWSITRTDDEAFF.

Comments on this clone: This same CDR3 is encoded by further DNA sequences in the sample. The rearrangement joins TRBV5-1 to TRBJ2-7, with TRBD2 matching over 7 bases. J gave up 0 bases and V 7 bases, and 4 bases lay outside the gene matches. Germline lookup yields CDR1 SGHRS and CDR2 YFSETQ. The CDR3 loop spans 13 amino acids. The CDR3 bases are TGCGCCAGCTCTCGCGGGAGCTCCTACGAGCAGTACTTC. Translation gives CASSRGSSYEQYF. Filled out from reference TRBV5-1 and TRBJ2-7, the complete variable domain reads KAGVTQTPRYLIKTRGQQVTLSCSPISGHRSVSWYQQTPGQGLQFLFEYFSETQRNKGNFPGRFSGRQFSNSRSEMNVSTLELGDSALYLCASSRGSSYEQYFGPGTRLTVT.

This chain links TRBV7-9 with TRBJ2-1, with 10 nucleotides matching TRBD1. V was pared by 1 base and J by 6 bases, with 9 bases of the junction left unmatched. CDR1 SEHNR and CDR2 FQNEAQ come from the germline V gene (reference sequence). CDR3 length: 17 amino acids. CDR3 bases: TGTGCCAGCAGCTTAGTTCAAGGGACAGGGGTTCGCAATGAGCAGTTCTTC. It translates to CASSLVQGTGVRNEQFF.